This T cell receptor beta chain was profiled in a study of control samples from healthy donors and cancer patients. The CDR3 has 11 residues. Per germline, CDR1 LGHDT and CDR2 YNNKEL (reference sequence). V dropped 4 bases and J dropped 5 bases, with 3 bases sitting between them. Produced via immunoSEQ multiplex PCR; TCRdb's table is partial and in-frame only. The sample lists 150,000 to 180,000 clones, roughly 94% occurring once. The rearrangement links TRBV3-1 (or the pseudogene TRBV3-2) to TRBJ2-1; D is unresolved. This clonotype originated in a man aged 40-50 years in good health. Specimen: blood. Written as DNA, the CDR3 is TGTGCCAGCAGCCGTAACAATGAGCAGTTCTTC. It yields the protein CASSRNNEQFF.